This entry is about one TCR beta chain. The CDR3 consists of 14 residues. V gave up 3 bases and J gave up 0 bases, with 8 bases separating them. CDR1 is SEHNR and CDR2 is FQNEAQ in the germline V gene (reference sequence). The protocol was immunoSEQ multiplex PCR, while the TCRdb copy is restricted to in-frame clones and leaves out a portion. This sample has around 320,000 clones, with 80% to 90% found just once. The treatment: approximately 18 received Ad26.COV2.S at low or high dose, single or two shots; several received placebo; per-sample allocation not given. Samples analyzed were those drawn on day 63 after the first vaccine or placebo injection. This sample is part of a study of Ad26.COV2.S vaccination and SARS-CoV-2 variants.

The sequencing here drew on peripheral blood, taken in a trial of Ad26.COV2.S vaccine versus placebo. V gene TRBV7-9 combines with J gene TRBJ1-2; D remains unclear. This clonotype was sampled from a person aged 18-60 years who received the Ad26.COV2.S COVID-19 vaccine or a placebo. The CDR3 spells CASSLGAANYGYTF. For the CDR3, the DNA is TGTGCCAGCAGCTTGGGCGCGGCTAACTATGGCTACACCTTC.